Listed here are 24 T cell receptor beta chains from one sample, sequenced in a study of blood T cell repertoires in COVID-19. The repertoire was sequenced with immunoSEQ multiplex PCR; TCRdb's copy has only in-frame clones and lacks some. This sample has 90,000 to 120,000 clones, with 75% to 95% found just once. The sequencing input was peripheral blood. All receptors come from a woman under 40 with acute or convalescent COVID-19.

The sample holds a few counts of this clone. The identical CDR3 is also encoded by other nucleotide sequences in the sample. The chain recombines TRBV4-3 with TRBJ1-6; TRBD1 might be the D (6 bases). CDR1 is LGHNA, CDR2 YSLEER, per germline. The CDR3 runs 15 residues. Trimming stripped 0 bases from V and 6 bases from J, with 9 bases between. The CDR3 coding sequence is TGCGCCAGCAGCCAAGACTGGACAGCTAATTCACCCCTCCACTTT. As protein: CASSQDWTANSPLHF.

This sequence joins TRBV4-1 and TRBJ1-4, with 9 bases lining up with TRBD1. Germline CDR1 MGHRA, CDR2 YSYEKL. After removal of 1 base from V and 8 bases from J, the junction contained 8 bases not matched to a gene. The CDR3 is made up of 16 amino acids. CDR3 amino acids: CASSQVWKQGAEKLFF. The CDR3 DNA is TGCGCCAGCAGCCAAGTGTGGAAACAGGGGGCGGAAAAACTGTTTTTT.

The rearrangement uses TRBV28 and TRBJ1-1, with 7 bases matching TRBD1. The length of the CDR3 is 17 residues. From germline, CDR1 is MDHEN and CDR2 SYDVKM. V dropped 6 bases and J dropped 1; count of bases not matched to a gene: 14. CDR3 DNA: TGTGCCAGCAGCCTAGGGGCGACAGGGCGAGGGAACACTGAAGCTTTCTTT. It encodes CASSLGATGRGNTEAFF.

This rearrangement joins TRBV2 to TRBJ2-3; 10 bases agree with TRBD1. CDR3 length equals 15 residues. In germline, CDR1 is SNHLY, CDR2 FYNNEI. Trimming cost V 5 bases and J 4 bases; bases outside gene matches: 6. CDR3 coding DNA: TGTGCCAGCAGTCCCCTTGGACAGGGGGCAGATACGCAGTATTTT. It is translated as CASSPLGQGADTQYF.

The chain carries TRBV19 and TRBJ1-1; D gene ambiguous. CDR3 size: 15 residues. V lost 2 bases, J lost 0 bases, and 10 bases lay in between. CDR1 and CDR2 from the germline V gene are LNHDA and SQIVND (reference sequence). The CDR3 spells CASSILPRMNTEAFF. CDR3 coding DNA: TGTGCCAGTAGTATACTTCCGAGAATGAACACTGAAGCTTTCTTT.

The chain uses TRBV10-3 and TRBJ1-3; 8 nucleotides line up with TRBD1. The germline CDR1 and CDR2 sequences are ENHRY and SYGVKD. The CDR3 consists of 15 residues. After removal of 2 bases from V and 8 bases from J, the junction contained 8 bases not matched to a gene. CDR3 amino acids: CAISEPGQGGYTIYF. The CDR3 bases are TGTGCCATCAGTGAGCCCGGACAGGGAGGATACACCATATATTTT.

The chain has TRBV4-1 and TRBJ2-3; TRBD2 aligns across 7 bases. This CDR3 is built from 16 residues. The V segment lost 6 bases and the J segment 1 base; nucleotides outside the gene matches: 10. Per the germline V gene, CDR1 is MGHRA and CDR2 is YSYEKL. The CDR3: CASSSGRVTGTDTQYF. In DNA form, the CDR3 reads TGCGCCAGCAGTTCAGGGAGGGTAACGGGCACAGATACGCAGTATTTT.

The gene calls are TRBV14 and TRBJ2-6; 9 bases are shared with TRBD2. This CDR3 is 15 amino acids long. The germline V gene encodes CDR1 SGHDN and CDR2 FVKESK. The trim removed 4 bases at V and 2 bases at J, leaving 0 bases unmatched. The CDR3 DNA follows: TGTGCCAGCAGCCTAGCGGGGGCTGGGGCCAACGTCCTGACTTTC. It codes for CASSLAGAGANVLTF.

V and J are TRBV5-1 and TRBJ1-4; D is ambiguous. CDR3 length equals 16 residues. Trimming removed 0 bases at V and 0 bases at J, with 9 bases between. Germline CDR1 reads SGHRS; CDR2 reads YFSETQ. The CDR3 loop reads CASSLATYATNEKLFF. The CDR3 region has the DNA TGCGCCAGCAGCTTGGCCACATATGCAACTAATGAAAAACTGTTTTTT.

The rearrangement uses TRBV19 and TRBJ1-4; 8 nucleotides agree with TRBD1. CDR1 and CDR2 (germline): LNHDA, SQIVND (reference sequence). The CDR3 is 16 residues long. Trimming at V came to 5 bases and at J to 6 bases, leaving 11 bases not matched to a gene. CDR3 in DNA: TGTGCCAGTAGTCGACTGGGGACAGGAGGTCATGAAAAACTGTTTTTT. Its translation is CASSRLGTGGHEKLFF.

The gene calls are TRBV6-4 and TRBJ2-1; D is possibly TRBD2 (6 bases). Germline V lookup: CDR1 MRHNA, CDR2 SNTAGT. The V gene lost 4 bases and the J gene lost 9 bases, with 13 bases spanning the gap. CDR3 length: 13 amino acids. The CDR3 DNA follows: TGTGCCAGCAGTGGGGGGGACCCATCTGAGCAGTTCTTC. It encodes CASSGGDPSEQFF.

This clone was recorded a few times. The CDR3 loop is CASSSTGTVFYGYTF. CDR3 sequence (DNA): TGTGCCAGCAGTTCTACCGGGACAGTTTTTTATGGCTACACCTTC. The genes are TRBV28 and TRBJ1-2; 7 bases are a match to TRBD1. The CDR3 is made up of 15 amino acids. The V gene's germline CDR1 is MDHEN and CDR2 SYDVKM. V shed 4 bases and J 5 bases; nucleotides not matched to a gene: 10.

The V gene is TRBV2, the J gene TRBJ1-5; D possibly corresponds to TRBD1 (6 bases). The CDR3 loop spans 15 amino acids. CDR1 is SNHLY and CDR2 is FYNNEI in the germline V gene. The V end lost 4 bases, the J end lost 0 bases, and 10 bases lay between the germline ends. CDR3 loop: CASSVGHNSNQPQHF. CDR3 DNA sequence: TGTGCCAGCAGTGTGGGACACAATAGCAATCAGCCCCAGCATTTT. Filled out from reference TRBV2 and TRBJ1-5, the complete variable domain reads EPEVTQTPSHQVTQMGQEVILRCVPISNHLYFYWYRQILGQKVEFLVSFYNNEISEKSEIFDDQFSVERPDGSNFTLKIRSTKLEDSAMYFCASSVGHNSNQPQHFGDGTRLSIL.

The chain recombines TRBV24-1 with TRBJ2-3; 8 bases are shared with TRBD1. The V gene's germline CDR1 is KGHDR and CDR2 SFDVKD. This CDR3 region has 16 residues. With 5 bases clipped from V and 2 bases from J, the junction kept 8 bases outside the gene matches. For the CDR3, the DNA is TGTGCCACCAGTGCCCCACAGGGGGGCCACACAGATACGCAGTATTTT. The encoded protein is CATSAPQGGHTDTQYF.

V usage is TRBV9 and J usage is TRBJ2-1, with 9 bases aligning to TRBD2. CDR3 size: 16 residues. CDR1 and CDR2 from the germline V gene are SGDLS and YYNGEE. Germline trimming cut 0 bases from V and 9 bases from J; bases unmatched to any gene: 10. The DNA for the CDR3 is TGTGCCAGCAGCGTAGGGACTAGCGCCGGGAAGGGTGAGCAGTTCTTC. Translation gives CASSVGTSAGKGEQFF.

The rearrangement joins TRBV5-4 to TRBJ1-3; 9 nucleotides align to TRBD1. V trimming: 0 bases; J trimming: 0 bases; junction bases outside the gene matches: 10. Per germline, CDR1 SGHNT and CDR2 YYREEE (reference sequence). CDR3 size: 19 residues. CDR3 nucleotides: TGTGCCAGCAGCTTGGGACCACCGGGACAGGGTTTCTCTGGAAACACCATATATTTT. Amino acid sequence: CASSLGPPGQGFSGNTIYF.

This clone was recorded only once. The rearrangement joins TRBV4-2 to TRBJ2-7; the match to TRBD2 covers 7 bases. CDR3 length equals 18 residues. Germline V gene lookup returns CDR1 LGHNA and CDR2 YNFKEQ. The V and J ends lost 0 bases and 0 bases, in that order; junction bases with no gene match: 11. The DNA for the CDR3 is TGTGCCAGCAGCCAAGAACTGGGAAGCGGGGCTCGCTCCTACGAGCAGTACTTC. It yields the protein CASSQELGSGARSYEQYF.

The chain uses TRBV15 and TRBJ1-2; unclear D gene. There are 12 residues in the CDR3. CDR1 and CDR2 (germline): LNHNV, YYDKDF (reference sequence). The ends were cut back, 0 bases at V and 8 bases at J, with 7 bases in the middle. The CDR3 bases are TGTGCCACCAGCAGAGATACGGGGGGCTACACCTTC. Translating gives CATSRDTGGYTF.

V usage is TRBV27 and J usage is TRBJ2-3; 9 bases are shared with TRBD2. V was pared by 5 bases and J by 0 bases, with 21 bases of the junction left unmatched. The germline V gene encodes CDR1 MNHEY and CDR2 SMNVEV (reference sequence). CDR3 length: 21 amino acids. The CDR3 bases are TGTGCCAGCAGTCCTTTCAGGGAAAGCGGGGGGCCGAGAGCTAGCACAGATACGCAGTATTTT. Translated, it gives CASSPFRESGGPRASTDTQYF.

This clone was seen only once. The V gene is TRBV6-5, the J gene TRBJ2-5, with D perhaps matching TRBD2 (6 bases). Deletions cut 5 bases from V and 3 bases from J, with 10 bases between. The CDR3 has 13 amino acids. Germline loops: CDR1 MNHEY, CDR2 SVGAGI. Here the CDR3 DNA reads TGTGCCAGCAGTCAGACTAGGAAAGAGACCCAGTACTTC. This encodes CASSQTRKETQYF.

V is TRBV3-1 (or the pseudogene TRBV3-2) and J is TRBJ2-3; TRBD1 matches 11 bases. The germline V gene encodes CDR1 LGHDT and CDR2 YNNKEL (reference sequence). The junction had 12 bases not matched to a gene; V was cut back by 5 bases and J by 5 bases. The CDR3 is 17 amino acids. CDR3 nucleotide sequence: TGTGCCAGCAGCACACGAAGGACAGGGGGCTTTGGAGATACGCAGTATTTT. It codes for CASSTRRTGGFGDTQYF.

This chain connects TRBV4-1 to TRBJ1-5; D gene ambiguous. The CDR3 covers 13 residues. Trimming took 0 bases from V and 5 from J, leaving 5 bases between them. The germline V gene has CDR1 MGHRA and CDR2 YSYEKL. The chain's CDR3 is CASSQDQDQPQHF. CDR3 DNA sequence: TGCGCCAGCAGCCAAGATCAGGATCAGCCCCAGCATTTT.

V usage is TRBV6-5 and J usage is TRBJ1-2, with a possible D match to TRBD1 (6 bases). The germline gives CDR1 MNHEY, CDR2 SVGAGI. The V gene lost 6 bases and the J gene lost 5 bases, with 16 bases spanning the gap. The CDR3 extends over 14 amino acids. In nucleotides, the CDR3 is TGTGCCAGCAGCCCCCCCGGGAGGGGGTATGGCTACACCTTC. Protein sequence: CASSPPGRGYGYTF.

J is TRBJ1-2 and V is TRBV7-2, with 9 bases that match TRBD1. Unmatched junction bases numbered 8, after V lost 1 base and J lost 2 bases. This CDR3 comprises 17 residues. Germline CDR1 SGHTA, CDR2 FQGNSA. The CDR3 sequence: CASSLVQGALGNYGYTF. CDR3 bases: TGTGCCAGCAGCTTAGTACAGGGGGCGTTGGGCAACTATGGCTACACCTTC.